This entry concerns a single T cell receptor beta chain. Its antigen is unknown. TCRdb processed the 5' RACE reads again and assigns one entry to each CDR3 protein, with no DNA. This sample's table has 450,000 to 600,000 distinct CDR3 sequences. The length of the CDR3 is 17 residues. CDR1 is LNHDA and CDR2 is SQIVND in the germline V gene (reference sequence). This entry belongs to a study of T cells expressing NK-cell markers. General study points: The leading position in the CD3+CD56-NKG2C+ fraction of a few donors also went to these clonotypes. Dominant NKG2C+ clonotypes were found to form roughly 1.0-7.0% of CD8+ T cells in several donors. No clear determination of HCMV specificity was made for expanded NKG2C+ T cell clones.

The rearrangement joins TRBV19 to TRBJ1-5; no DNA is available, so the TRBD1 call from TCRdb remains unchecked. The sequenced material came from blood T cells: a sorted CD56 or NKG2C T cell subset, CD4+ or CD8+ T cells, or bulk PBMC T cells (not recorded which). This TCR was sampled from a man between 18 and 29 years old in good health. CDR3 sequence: CASSIGPGRYSNQPQHF. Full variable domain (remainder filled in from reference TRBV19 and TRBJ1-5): DGGITQSPKYLFRKEGQNVTLSCEQNLNHDAMYWYRQDPGQGLRLIYYSQIVNDFQKGDIAEGYSVSREKKESFPLTVTSAQKNPTAFYLCASSIGPGRYSNQPQHFGDGTRLSIL.